The TCR beta chain described here comes from a study of blood T cell repertoires in COVID-19. The overall study: The United States, Italy and Spain supplied acute and convalescent COVID-19 samples. PBMCs, B-cell-depleted T cells, or T cells were the source of the cDNA or gDNA that made up the material.

CDR3 size: 14 residues. Trimming took 4 bases from V and 4 from J; bases not matched to a gene: 5. Per the germline V gene, CDR1 is KGHDR and CDR2 is SFDVKD. As processed by the authors: Estimation of nucleated cell counts was performed using reference gene primer amplification. Profiling relied on immunoSEQ multiplex PCR, and the TCRdb table lists in-frame clones only, not all of them. V, J and clone size are those of that table, while D and trimming were read from the DNA. The sample includes a few hundred thousand clones, about nine tenths of them seen just once. The TCR sequence derives from a woman aged 40 to 55 who had recovered from COVID-19. Sequencing was done on a sample of peripheral blood. The chain links TRBV24-1 to TRBJ1-2; TRBD1 matches 7 bases. The CDR3 protein is CATSDPGTAYGYTF. In DNA form, the CDR3 reads TGTGCCACCAGTGACCCCGGGACAGCCTATGGCTACACCTTC.